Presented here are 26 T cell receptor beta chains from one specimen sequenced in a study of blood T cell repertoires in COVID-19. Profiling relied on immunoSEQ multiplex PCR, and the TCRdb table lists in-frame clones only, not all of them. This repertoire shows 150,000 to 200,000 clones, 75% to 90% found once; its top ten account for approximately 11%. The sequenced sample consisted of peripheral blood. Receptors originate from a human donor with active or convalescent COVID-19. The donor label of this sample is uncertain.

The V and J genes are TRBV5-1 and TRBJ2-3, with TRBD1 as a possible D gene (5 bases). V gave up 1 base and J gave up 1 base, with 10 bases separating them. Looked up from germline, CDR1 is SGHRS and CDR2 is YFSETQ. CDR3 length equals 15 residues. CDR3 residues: CASSLQGPGTDTQYF. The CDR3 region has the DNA TGCGCCAGCAGCTTGCAGGGTCCGGGCACAGATACGCAGTATTTT.

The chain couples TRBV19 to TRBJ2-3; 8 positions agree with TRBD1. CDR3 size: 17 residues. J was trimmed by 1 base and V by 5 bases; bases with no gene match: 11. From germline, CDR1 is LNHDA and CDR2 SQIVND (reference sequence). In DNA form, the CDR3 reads TGTGCCAGTAGTCTCCGGACAGGGAGGTTGGGCACAGATACGCAGTATTTT. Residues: CASSLRTGRLGTDTQYF.

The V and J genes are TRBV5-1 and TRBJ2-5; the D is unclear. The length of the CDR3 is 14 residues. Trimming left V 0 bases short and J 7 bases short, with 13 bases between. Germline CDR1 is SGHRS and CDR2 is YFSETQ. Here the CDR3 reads CASSLEPDSRTQYF. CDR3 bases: TGCGCCAGCAGCTTGGAGCCCGACTCTAGGACCCAGTACTTC.

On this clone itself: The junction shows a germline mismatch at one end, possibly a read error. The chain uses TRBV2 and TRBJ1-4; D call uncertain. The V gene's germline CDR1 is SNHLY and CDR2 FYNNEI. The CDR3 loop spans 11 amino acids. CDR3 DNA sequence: TGTGCCAGCAGTGAAGGTCGGACTAGGGTTTTT. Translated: CASSEGRTRVF. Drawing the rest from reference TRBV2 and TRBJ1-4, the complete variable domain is EPEVTQTPSHQVTQMGQEVILRCVPISNHLYFYWYRQILGQKVEFLVSFYNNEISEKSEIFDDQFSVERPDGSNFTLKIRSTKLEDSAMYFCASSEGRTRVFGSGTQLSVL.

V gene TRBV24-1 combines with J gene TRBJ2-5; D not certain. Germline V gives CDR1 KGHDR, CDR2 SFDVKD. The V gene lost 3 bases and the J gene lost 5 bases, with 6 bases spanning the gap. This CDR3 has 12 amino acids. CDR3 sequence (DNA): TGTGCCACCAGTGATCTCGGGGAGACCCAGTACTTC. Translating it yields CATSDLGETQYF.

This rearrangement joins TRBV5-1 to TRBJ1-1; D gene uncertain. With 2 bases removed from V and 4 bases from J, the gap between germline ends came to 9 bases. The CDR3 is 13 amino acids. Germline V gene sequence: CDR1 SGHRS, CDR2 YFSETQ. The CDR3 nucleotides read TGCGCCAGCAGCTTAGAGGTGTTCACTGAAGCTTTCTTT. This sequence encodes CASSLEVFTEAFF. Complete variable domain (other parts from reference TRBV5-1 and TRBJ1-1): KAGVTQTPRYLIKTRGQQVTLSCSPISGHRSVSWYQQTPGQGLQFLFEYFSETQRNKGNFPGRFSGRQFSNSRSEMNVSTLELGDSALYLCASSLEVFTEAFFGQGTRLTVV.

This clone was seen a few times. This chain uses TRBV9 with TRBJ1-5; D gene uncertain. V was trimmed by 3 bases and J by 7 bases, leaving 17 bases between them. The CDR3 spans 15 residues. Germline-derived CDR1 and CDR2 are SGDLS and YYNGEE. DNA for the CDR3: TGTGCCAGCAGCGCCGAGGCCGGGGAAGGCCAGCCCCAGCATTTT. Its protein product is CASSAEAGEGQPQHF.

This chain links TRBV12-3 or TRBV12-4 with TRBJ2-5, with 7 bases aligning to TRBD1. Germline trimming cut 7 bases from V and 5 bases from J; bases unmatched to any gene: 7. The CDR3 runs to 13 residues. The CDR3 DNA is TGTGCCAGCAAGCGAGGGGGCTGGGAGACCCAGTACTTC. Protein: CASKRGGWETQYF.

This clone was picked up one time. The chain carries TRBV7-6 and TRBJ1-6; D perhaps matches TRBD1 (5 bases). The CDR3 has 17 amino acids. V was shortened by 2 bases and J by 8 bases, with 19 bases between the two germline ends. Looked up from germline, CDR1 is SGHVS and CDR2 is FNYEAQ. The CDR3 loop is CASSLTARGFMYSPLHF. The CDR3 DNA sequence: TGTGCCAGCAGCTTAACTGCTCGGGGGTTTATGTATTCACCCCTCCACTTT. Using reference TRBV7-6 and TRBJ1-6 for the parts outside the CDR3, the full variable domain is GAGVSQSPRYKVTKRGQDVALRCDPISGHVSLYWYRQALGQGPEFLTYFNYEAQQDKSGLPNDRFSAERPEGSISTLTIQRTEQRDSAMYRCASSLTARGFMYSPLHFGNGTRLTVT.

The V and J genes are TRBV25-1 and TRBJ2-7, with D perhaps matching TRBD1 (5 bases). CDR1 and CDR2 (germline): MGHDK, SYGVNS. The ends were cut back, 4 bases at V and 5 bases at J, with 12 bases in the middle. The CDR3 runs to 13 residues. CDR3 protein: CASSVGLFNEQYF. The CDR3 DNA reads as TGTGCCAGCAGTGTGGGGCTCTTCAACGAGCAGTACTTC.

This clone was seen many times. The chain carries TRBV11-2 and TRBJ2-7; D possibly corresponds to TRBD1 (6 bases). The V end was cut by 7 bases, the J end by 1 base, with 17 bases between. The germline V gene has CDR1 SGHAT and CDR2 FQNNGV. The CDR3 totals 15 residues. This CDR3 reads CASTTGQTLSYEQYF. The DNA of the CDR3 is TGTGCCAGCACCACCGGACAGACTCTATCCTACGAGCAGTACTTC.

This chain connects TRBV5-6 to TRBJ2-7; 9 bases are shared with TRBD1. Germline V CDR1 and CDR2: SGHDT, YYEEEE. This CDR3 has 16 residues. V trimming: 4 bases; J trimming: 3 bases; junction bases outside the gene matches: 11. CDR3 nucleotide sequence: TGTGCCAGCAGCCCGTTGGGCGGGACAGGGAACTACGAGCAGTACTTC. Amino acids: CASSPLGGTGNYEQYF.

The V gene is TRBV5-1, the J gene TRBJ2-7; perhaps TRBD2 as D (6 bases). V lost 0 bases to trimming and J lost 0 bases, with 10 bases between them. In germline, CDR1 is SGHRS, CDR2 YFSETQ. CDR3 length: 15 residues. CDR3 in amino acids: CASSLDGTDSYEQYF. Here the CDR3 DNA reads TGCGCCAGCAGCTTGGACGGGACTGACTCCTACGAGCAGTACTTC.

The CDR3 is CACSGVLGGSRAGYEQYF. The CDR3 DNA sequence: TGTGCCTGCTCAGGGGTTTTGGGGGGGAGTAGGGCTGGCTACGAGCAGTACTTC. The chain uses TRBV28 and TRBJ2-7; D perhaps matches TRBD2 (7 bases). CDR1 is MDHEN, CDR2 SYDVKM, per germline. This CDR3 is built from 18 residues. V was pared by 11 bases and J by 3 bases, with 32 bases between.

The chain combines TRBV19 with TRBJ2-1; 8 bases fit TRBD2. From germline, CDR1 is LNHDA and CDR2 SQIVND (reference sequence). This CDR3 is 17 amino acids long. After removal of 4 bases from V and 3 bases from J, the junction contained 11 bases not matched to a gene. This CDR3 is CASSTPYGAGDYNEQFF. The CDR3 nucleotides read TGTGCCAGTAGTACCCCCTACGGAGCGGGGGACTACAATGAGCAGTTCTTC.

The CDR3 bases are TGTGCCAGCAGTTTGGGGACTAGCAATTTCTTC. This translates into CASSLGTSNFF. The rearrangement links TRBV28 to TRBJ2-1; 9 nucleotides agree with TRBD2. The CDR3 totals 11 residues. The germline gives CDR1 MDHEN, CDR2 SYDVKM. The junction had 4 bases not matched to a gene; V was cut back by 3 bases and J by 16 bases.

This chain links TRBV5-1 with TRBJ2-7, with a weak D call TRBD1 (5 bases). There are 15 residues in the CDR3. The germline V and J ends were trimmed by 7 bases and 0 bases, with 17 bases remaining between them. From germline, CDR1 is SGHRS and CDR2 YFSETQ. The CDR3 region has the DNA TGCGCCAGCCAGGAACAGGCTGGAACCTCCTACGAGCAGTACTTC. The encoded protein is CASQEQAGTSYEQYF.

The CDR3 nucleotides are TGCAGCGTTGAGGTTGGGGGGGGCAATCAGCCCCAGCATTTT. It translates to CSVEVGGGNQPQHF. The V call is TRBV29-1, the J call TRBJ1-5; tentatively, D is TRBD1 (5 bases). Trimming cost V 3 bases and J 2 bases, with 11 bases left between them. This CDR3 is 14 amino acids long. Germline-derived CDR1 and CDR2 are SQVTM and ANQGSEA.

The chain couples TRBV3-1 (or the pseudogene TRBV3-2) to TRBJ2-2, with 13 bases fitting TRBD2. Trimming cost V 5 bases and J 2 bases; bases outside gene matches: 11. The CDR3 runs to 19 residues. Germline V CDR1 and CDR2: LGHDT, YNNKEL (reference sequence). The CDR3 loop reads CASSVGTSGTKQNTGELFF. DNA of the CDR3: TGTGCCAGCAGCGTGGGGACTAGCGGGACCAAACAAAACACCGGGGAGCTGTTTTTT.

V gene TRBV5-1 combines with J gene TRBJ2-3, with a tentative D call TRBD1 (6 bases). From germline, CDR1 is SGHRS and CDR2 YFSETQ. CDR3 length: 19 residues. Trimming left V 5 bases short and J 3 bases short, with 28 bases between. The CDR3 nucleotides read TGCGCCAGCAGTCGACGCAGGGGCGAGGGGGAGCTATTGACAGATACGCAGTATTTT. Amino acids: CASSRRRGEGELLTDTQYF.

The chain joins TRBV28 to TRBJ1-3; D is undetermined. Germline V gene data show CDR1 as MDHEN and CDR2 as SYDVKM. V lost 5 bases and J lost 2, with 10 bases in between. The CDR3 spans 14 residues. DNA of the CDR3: TGTGCCAGCAGTGACGGGATAGCTGGAAACACCATATATTTT. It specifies CASSDGIAGNTIYF. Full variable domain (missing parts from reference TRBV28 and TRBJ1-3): DVKVTQSSRYLVKRTGEKVFLECVQDMDHENMFWYRQDPGLGLRLIYFSYDVKMKEKGDIPEGYSVSREKKERFSLILESASTNQTSMYLCASSDGIAGNTIYFGEGSWLTVV.

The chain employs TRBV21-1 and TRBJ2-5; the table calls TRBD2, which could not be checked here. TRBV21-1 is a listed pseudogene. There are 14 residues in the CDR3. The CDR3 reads CASSKGLASETQYF. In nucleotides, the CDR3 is TGTGCCAGCAGCAAAGGACTAGCGTCAGAGACCCAGTACTTC.

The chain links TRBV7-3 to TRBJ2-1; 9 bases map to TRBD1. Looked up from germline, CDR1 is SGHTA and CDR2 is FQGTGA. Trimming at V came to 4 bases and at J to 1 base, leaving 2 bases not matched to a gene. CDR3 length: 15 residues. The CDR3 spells CASSSGQGSYNEQFF. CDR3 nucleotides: TGTGCCAGCAGCTCGGGACAGGGATCCTACAATGAGCAGTTCTTC.

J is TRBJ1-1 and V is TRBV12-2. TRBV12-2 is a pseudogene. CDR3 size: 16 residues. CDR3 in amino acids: CASRPRRREPNTEAFF. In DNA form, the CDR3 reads TGTGCAAGTCGCCCCCGCCGGAGGGAACCGAACACTGAAGCTTTCTTT.

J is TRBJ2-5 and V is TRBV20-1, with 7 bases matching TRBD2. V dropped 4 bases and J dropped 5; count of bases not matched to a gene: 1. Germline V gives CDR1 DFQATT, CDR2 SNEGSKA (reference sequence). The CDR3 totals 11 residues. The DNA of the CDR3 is TGCAGTGCTAACGGGGGGGAGACCCAGTACTTC. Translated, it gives CSANGGETQYF.

This CDR3 reads CASSLGAAGAGTDTQYF. The CDR3 DNA sequence: TGTGCCAGCAGCTTAGGGGCGGCGGGGGCGGGCACAGATACGCAGTATTTT. The chain has TRBV11-2 and TRBJ2-3, with a possible D match to TRBD2 (7 bases). CDR1 and CDR2 (germline): SGHAT, FQNNGV. There are 17 residues in the CDR3. The V and J ends lost 1 base and 1 base respectively, with 15 bases between them. The whole variable domain, filled in from reference TRBV11-2 and TRBJ2-3, reads EAGVAQSPRYKIIEKRQSVAFWCNPISGHATLYWYQQILGQGPKLLIQFQNNGVVDDSQLPKDRFSAERLKGVDSTLKIQPAKLEDSAVYLCASSLGAAGAGTDTQYFGPGTRLTVL.